This T cell receptor (beta chain) was recorded in a study of Tregs in tolerant kidney transplant recipients. The overall study: Mixed chimerism was transient after nonmyeloablative marrow transplants from related graft donors. Study observations and caveats: Changing PCR primers prevented nucleotide comparison between some patients' samples. Findings come from small patient numbers and require larger validation.

With regard to this clone: Its antigen is currently unknown.

Thawed PBMCs were FACS-sorted into unstimulated CD4+CD25+CD127- regulatory T cells, CD4+CD25- non-regulatory cells, CD4 and CD8 cells. The data were produced by immunoSEQ multiplex PCR, yet TCRdb's version contains in-frame clones alone and is incomplete. The sample shows over 50,000 clones, approximately 85% of them seen only once. Germline CDR1 is LNHDA and CDR2 is SQIVND (reference sequence). The V and J ends lost 7 bases and 2 bases, in that order; junction bases with no gene match: 4. The CDR3 length is 13 residues. V gene TRBV19 combines with J gene TRBJ2-7; TRBD2 aligns across 8 bases. This material consisted of Tregs from blood, taken before the transplant. This receptor was taken from a human donor who received a combined kidney and bone marrow transplant. CDR3 sequence: CASTSGRAYEQYF. The CDR3 nucleotides read TGTGCCAGTACAAGCGGGAGAGCCTACGAGCAGTACTTC.